One and the same sample provided the 25 T cell receptor beta chains below, sequenced in a study of T cell changes during pregnancy in multiple sclerosis. Measured with immunoSEQ multiplex PCR; TCRdb has only the in-frame clones, and not every one. The sample has 70,000 to 80,000 clones; 90% to 95% are singletons. The sequenced sample was CD4+ T cells from peripheral blood mononuclear cells, obtained before pregnancy. The receptors were gathered from a female donor with multiple sclerosis, enrolled in a pregnancy study.

The chain is built from TRBV7-3 and TRBJ2-1; 8 positions agree with TRBD2. J gave up 9 bases and V 1 base, and 8 bases lay outside the gene matches. Germline V gene lookup returns CDR1 SGHTA and CDR2 FQGTGA. CDR3 size: 15 residues. The CDR3 reads CASSLKPGGPGEQFF. CDR3 nucleotide sequence: TGTGCCAGCAGCTTAAAGCCGGGAGGGCCCGGTGAGCAGTTCTTC.

V usage is TRBV2 and J usage is TRBJ2-5; D call uncertain. CDR1 and CDR2 (germline): SNHLY, FYNNEI. The CDR3 length is 14 residues. V was trimmed by 7 bases and J by 0 bases, leaving 12 bases between them. In nucleotides, the CDR3 is TGTGCCAGCAAGGCAGGAAAGTACCAAGAGACCCAGTACTTC. Protein product: CASKAGKYQETQYF.

This clone was found a few times. The V and J genes are TRBV2 and TRBJ1-1; 7 nucleotides align to TRBD1. The CDR3 totals 15 residues. Germline trimming cut 7 bases from V and 1 base from J; bases unmatched to any gene: 9. Germline CDR1 and CDR2: SNHLY and FYNNEI. CDR3 coding DNA: TGTGCCAGCACCTCTGACCGGGACAGGAACACTGAAGCTTTCTTT. Amino acid sequence: CASTSDRDRNTEAFF.

CDR3 loop: CASRRQGANYGYTF. The CDR3 DNA is TGTGCCAGTCGTCGACAGGGGGCTAACTATGGCTACACCTTC. The rearrangement uses TRBV19 and TRBJ1-2, with 9 nucleotides matching TRBD1. Germline V gives CDR1 LNHDA, CDR2 SQIVND (reference sequence). CDR3 size: 14 residues. V shed 8 bases, J shed 0 bases, and the junction held 4 bases outside the gene matches.

This chain links TRBV7-9 with TRBJ2-7, with 11 positions matching TRBD1. CDR3 length: 16 amino acids. Trimming cost V 2 bases and J 4 bases; bases outside gene matches: 7. The V gene's germline CDR1 is SEHNR and CDR2 FQNEAQ (reference sequence). CDR3: CASSLRRTGGWYEQYF. CDR3 bases: TGTGCCAGCAGCTTACGAAGGACAGGGGGCTGGTACGAGCAGTACTTC.

V is TRBV6-6 and J is TRBJ1-1, with 7 bases matching TRBD1. The CDR3 totals 15 residues. Looked up from germline, CDR1 is MNHNY and CDR2 is SVGAGI (reference sequence). J gave up 10 bases and V 0 bases, and 11 bases lay outside the gene matches. The CDR3 spells CASSYSQLQGVGAFF. The CDR3 DNA reads TGTGCCAGCAGTTACTCTCAGCTGCAGGGGGTAGGAGCTTTCTTT.

The V call is TRBV2, the J call TRBJ2-3; D call uncertain. CDR1 and CDR2 (germline): SNHLY, FYNNEI. The V gene lost 0 bases and the J gene lost 2 bases, with 9 bases spanning the gap. CDR3 length: 15 amino acids. The CDR3 protein is CASSEAFSPTDTQYF. The CDR3 nucleotides read TGTGCCAGCAGTGAAGCCTTCAGTCCCACAGATACGCAGTATTTT.

This rearrangement joins TRBV6-1 to TRBJ2-1, with D maybe TRBD2 (6 bases). CDR3 length equals 16 residues. Germline V CDR1 and CDR2: MNHNS, SASEGT. V dropped 0 bases and J dropped 6 bases, with 15 bases sitting between them. The chain's CDR3 is CASSEALEGALNEQFF. CDR3 coding DNA: TGTGCCAGCAGTGAAGCGCTGGAGGGAGCCCTCAATGAGCAGTTCTTC.

The chain is built from TRBV11-3 and TRBJ1-1; D is possibly TRBD1 (5 bases). V was trimmed by 3 bases and J by 11 bases, leaving 13 bases between them. The CDR3 consists of 12 residues. Per the germline V gene, CDR1 is SGHNT and CDR2 is YENEEA. This CDR3 reads CASSFQGGLAFF. The CDR3 region has the DNA TGTGCCAGCAGCTTTCAGGGAGGTCTGGCTTTCTTT.

This clone was observed a few times. The chain combines TRBV30 with TRBJ1-1, with no clear D. The germline V gene has CDR1 GTSNPN and CDR2 SVGIG (reference sequence). This CDR3 has 11 amino acids. Trimming shortened V by 2 bases and J by 6 bases, and 7 bases separated the two germline ends. In DNA, the CDR3 is TGTGCCTGGAGTAGACAATCTGAAGCTTTCTTT. Translation: CAWSRQSEAFF.

V gene TRBV6-5 combines with J gene TRBJ1-2; D perhaps matches TRBD1 (5 bases). Germline V gives CDR1 MNHEY, CDR2 SVGAGI. Trimming pared 2 bases from V and 7 bases from J, leaving 17 bases between. The CDR3 has 15 residues. In DNA form, the CDR3 reads TGTGCCAGCAGTTACCTTCTCTCAGGGCCAGGTGGCTACACCTTC. Its protein product is CASSYLLSGPGGYTF.

The genes are TRBV6-5 and TRBJ1-3; 8 bases line up with TRBD1. CDR1 and CDR2 (germline): MNHEY, SVGAGI. V was clipped by 2 bases and J by 0 bases; unmatched bases: 3. This CDR3 has 16 residues. The CDR3 DNA reads TGTGCCAGCAGTTACCAGGGGGCTCCCTCTGGAAACACCATATATTTT. Translated, it gives CASSYQGAPSGNTIYF.

There are many counts of this clone. The V gene is TRBV27, the J gene TRBJ1-3, with a weak D call TRBD1 (5 bases). CDR3 size: 18 residues. V was trimmed by 3 bases and J by 0 bases, leaving 18 bases between them. In germline, CDR1 is MNHEY, CDR2 SMNVEV (reference sequence). The CDR3 reads CASSFWSHSGASGNTIYF. The CDR3 nucleotides read TGTGCCAGCAGTTTTTGGTCCCATAGCGGGGCCTCTGGAAACACCATATATTTT.

The CDR3 DNA follows: TGTGCCAGCCACAATCAGCCCCAGCATTTT. Translating gives CASHNQPQHF. The chain employs TRBV27 and TRBJ1-5, with D unclear. Trimming removed 8 bases from V and 3 bases from J, with 2 bases in between. This CDR3 spans 10 amino acids. Germline assignment: CDR1 MNHEY and CDR2 SMNVEV (reference sequence).

The chain couples TRBV28 to TRBJ1-6; TRBD1 might be the D (6 bases). The CDR3 is made up of 16 amino acids. CDR1 is MDHEN, CDR2 SYDVKM, per germline. V lost 3 bases, J lost 9 bases, and 18 bases lay in between. CDR3 in DNA: TGTGCCAGCAGTTTTATTGTCCAGGGGTTAGGTTCACCCCTCCACTTT. This translates into CASSFIVQGLGSPLHF.

For the CDR3, the DNA is TGTGCCACCAGCTTCACGGTGGGGACAGGTGAAGCTTTCTTT. Its translation is CATSFTVGTGEAFF. The V and J genes are TRBV15 and TRBJ1-1, with 8 bases that match TRBD1. V gave up 5 bases and J gave up 7 bases; unmatched junction bases: 9. The germline V gene has CDR1 LNHNV and CDR2 YYDKDF (reference sequence). CDR3 length: 14 amino acids.

This clone occurred once. The chain uses TRBV5-5 and TRBJ2-5; TRBD2 is a possible D gene (6 bases). Germline V lookup: CDR1 SGHKS, CDR2 YYEKEE (reference sequence). V dropped 0 bases and J dropped 1 base, with 16 bases sitting between them. This CDR3 spans 17 amino acids. CDR3 loop: CASSLAIADRTQETQYF. CDR3 nucleotides: TGTGCCAGCAGCTTGGCCATAGCGGACCGCACCCAAGAGACCCAGTACTTC.

The chain links TRBV7-2 to TRBJ1-1; the D gene is possibly TRBD1 (6 bases). V lost 5 bases, J lost 0 bases, and 13 bases lay in between. Germline CDR1 reads SGHTA; CDR2 reads FQGNSA. The CDR3 is made up of 15 amino acids. The CDR3 here is CASSTTGTLNTEAFF. DNA of the CDR3: TGTGCCAGCAGCACCACCGGGACACTGAACACTGAAGCTTTCTTT.

Concerning this clone: An end of the junction differs from the germline gene, which may be a read error. The chain combines TRBV2 with TRBJ2-5, with D tentatively TRBD2 (5 bases). This CDR3 is 11 amino acids long. Germline V gene lookup returns CDR1 SNHLY and CDR2 FYNNEI. The CDR3 loop is CASKAEEAQYF. The CDR3 DNA sequence: TGTGCCAGCAAAGCGGAAGAGGCCCAGTACTTC. Drawing the rest from reference TRBV2 and TRBJ2-5, the complete variable domain is EPEVTQTPSHQVTQMGQEVILRCVPISNHLYFYWYRQILGQKVEFLVSFYNNEISEKSEIFDDQFSVERPDGSNFTLKIRSTKLEDSAMYFCASKAEEAQYFGPGTRLLVL.

The rearrangement uses TRBV27 and TRBJ2-5, with D possibly being TRBD1 (6 bases). The V gene lost 0 bases and the J gene lost 7 bases, with 15 bases spanning the gap. CDR3 size: 15 residues. The germline V gene has CDR1 MNHEY and CDR2 SMNVEV (reference sequence). The CDR3 sequence: CASSLSPGQSRTQYF. CDR3 in DNA: TGTGCCAGCAGTTTATCCCCAGGACAGTCGCGGACCCAGTACTTC.

This clone was picked up one time. DNA of the CDR3: TGTGCCAGTAGCACTCCCCTCGGACTAGCTTTGAATGAGCAGTTCTTC. Protein sequence: CASSTPLGLALNEQFF. The chain couples TRBV19 to TRBJ2-1; TRBD2 aligns across 8 bases. V gave up 6 bases and J gave up 7 bases; unmatched junction bases: 14. This CDR3 contains 16 residues. The germline V gene has CDR1 LNHDA and CDR2 SQIVND (reference sequence). Looking up the rest from reference TRBV19 and TRBJ2-1 gives the full variable domain: DGGITQSPKYLFRKEGQNVTLSCEQNLNHDAMYWYRQDPGQGLRLIYYSQIVNDFQKGDIAEGYSVSREKKESFPLTVTSAQKNPTAFYLCASSTPLGLALNEQFFGPGTRLTVL.

The chain has TRBV29-1 and TRBJ2-3, with 11 bases matching TRBD2. CDR1 and CDR2 from the germline V gene are SQVTM and ANQGSEA. The junction had 8 bases not matched to a gene; V was cut back by 5 bases and J by 4 bases. The CDR3 contains 15 residues. In DNA, the CDR3 is TGCAGCGTTATTATAGCGGGAGGGCGCGCAGATACGCAGTATTTT. Translating gives CSVIIAGGRADTQYF.

The V and J genes are TRBV5-6 and TRBJ1-3; 8 bases fit TRBD1. V lost 2 bases, J lost 0 bases, and 4 bases stayed unmatched. Germline V CDR1 and CDR2: SGHDT, YYEEEE. This CDR3 is built from 16 residues. The CDR3 loop is CASSLNRGISGNTIYF. In DNA form, the CDR3 reads TGTGCCAGCAGCTTAAACAGGGGGATCTCTGGAAACACCATATATTTT.

The chain couples TRBV5-4 to TRBJ2-7; 13 nucleotides align to TRBD2. This CDR3 contains 16 residues. CDR1 is SGHNT and CDR2 is YYREEE in the germline V gene (reference sequence). V trimming: 3 bases; J trimming: 6 bases; junction bases outside the gene matches: 9. Here the CDR3 reads CASSWGLAGLASEQYF. CDR3 nucleotides: TGTGCCAGCAGCTGGGGACTAGCGGGACTAGCGAGCGAGCAGTACTTC. Supplemented by reference TRBV5-4 and TRBJ2-7, the full variable domain reads ETGVTQSPTHLIKTRGQQVTLRCSSQSGHNTVSWYQQALGQGPQFIFQYYREEENGRGNFPPRFSGLQFPNYSSELNVNALELDDSALYLCASSWGLAGLASEQYFGPGTRLTVT.

This chain links TRBV6-5 with TRBJ2-7; 13 bases fit TRBD2. Germline trimming cut 6 bases from V and 9 bases from J; bases unmatched to any gene: 8. There are 14 residues in the CDR3. Looked up from germline, CDR1 is MNHEY and CDR2 is SVGAGI. The CDR3 here is CASRPTSGGAGQYF. In DNA form, the CDR3 reads TGTGCCAGCAGACCTACTAGCGGGGGGGCCGGGCAGTACTTC.